This TCR beta chain emerged from a study of cytotoxic CD8 clonotypes in ibrutinib-treated CLL (dated by TCRdb to about 2021). In terms of the full investigation: In this cohort, some 14 patients were treatment-naive and approximately twelve were relapsed/refractory, while some 18 had unmutated IGHV. The response samples were drawn at a median of approximately 12 months into treatment, with a range of roughly 6 to 36 months. Samples averaged approximately 260,000 productive templates and just under 95,000 productive rearrangements. Cryopreserved peripheral blood mononuclear cells were obtained before treatment, at response, and at either sustained remission or disease progression. Every sample from remission and from progressive disease was obtained while the patients were still on ibrutinib. Of the approximately 90 people in the trial, about two dozen had longitudinal samples available. Partial responses were observed in about 25 patients and complete responses in 2; after a median follow-up of 68 months, remission was maintained in 15 or so patients and progression was observed in about twelve.

The sample's time point label is to be understood as: around 25 months on ibrutinib. Around 1.8 micrograms of genomic DNA were extracted from cryopreserved PBMCs for TCR beta library preparation. Longitudinal blood samples from CLL patients on ibrutinib monotherapy underwent high-throughput TCR beta sequencing. Patients were enrolled in a phase 2 open-label single-center ibrutinib monotherapy trial. As for this clone: No cognate antigen has been identified for it. No base-level quality is on record; no much larger clone is a single base apart.

Each clonotype received, on average, approximately 9.9x coverage in deep resolution sequencing performed on a MiSeq, where the target depth lay between 1 in 1 million and 1 in 200,000 T cells. The immunoSEQ hsTCRB Kit was used to generate the TCR beta libraries. The authors' pipeline ran thus. ImmunoSEQ Data Assistant and ImmunoSEQ Analyzer were used for data analysis, and V, D and J genes were assigned according to IMGT definitions. Clonality, with values ranging from 0 to 1, was calculated as one minus the normalized Shannon entropy of productive rearrangement frequencies. Public clonotype analysis was restricted to overrepresented clonotypes comprising at least 0.05% of each patient's repertoire. Repertoires from 10 to 15 age-matched healthy donors in immuneACCESS were used as clonality controls. In TCRdb, the immuneACCESS table is reduced to in-frame sequences with V and J assigned. These tables do not hold every clone; where another copy was compared, an unresolved V gene accounts for under half, and the others remain unexplained. The V and J calls and clone size were taken over from that table, and D and trimming were inferred from the DNA. Recorded for this sample are 130,000 or so clones; 84% of them occurred a single time. The ten largest clones capture around 3% of the sample.

Results the study describes overall, beyond this receptor: An increase in clonality was observed at ibrutinib response, with clonality remaining stable during sustained remission and falling back toward baseline at progression. Public clonotypes were rare and either contracted or stayed stable during treatment, and the rise in clonality at ibrutinib response reflected the expansion of private clonotypes. Baseline clonality exceeded that of age-matched healthy donors and correlated strongly with circulating CD8+ T-cell counts. Sampling times were not matched between sustained-remission and progressing patients, and lymph node repertoires were not studied.

The material sequenced was PBMCs, taken after 24 months of ibrutinib treatment. The clonotype comes from a human donor with chronic lymphocytic leukemia.

DNA sequence: TGTGCCAGCAGTGGACAGGGGTGGAGGGAAGGCTATGGCTACACCTTC. This encodes CASSGQGWREGYGYTF. The chain couples TRBV6-1 to TRBJ1-2, and TRBD1 aligns with 8 junction nucleotides. The CDR3 contains 16 residues, cysteine and phenylalanine counted. Just CDR3 DNA is preserved here, 48 bases in frame from base 1. Sequences MNHNS (CDR1) and SASEGT (CDR2) are obtained from the germline V gene. V is cut back by 4 bases and J by 4 bases, with 11 bases in the junction unmatched.